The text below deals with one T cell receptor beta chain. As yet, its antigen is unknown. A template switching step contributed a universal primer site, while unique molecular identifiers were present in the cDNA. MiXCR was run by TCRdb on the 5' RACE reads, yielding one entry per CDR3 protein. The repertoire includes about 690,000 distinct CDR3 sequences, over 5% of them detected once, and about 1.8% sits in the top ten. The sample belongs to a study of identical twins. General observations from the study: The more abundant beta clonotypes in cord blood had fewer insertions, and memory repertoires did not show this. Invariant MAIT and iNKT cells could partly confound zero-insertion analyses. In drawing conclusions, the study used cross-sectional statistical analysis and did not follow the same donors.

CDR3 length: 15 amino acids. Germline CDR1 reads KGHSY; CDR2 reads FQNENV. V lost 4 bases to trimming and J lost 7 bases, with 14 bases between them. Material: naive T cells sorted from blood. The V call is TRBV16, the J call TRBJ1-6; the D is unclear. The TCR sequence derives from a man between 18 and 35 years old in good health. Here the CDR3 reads CASSLREAANSPLHF. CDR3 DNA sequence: TGTGCCAGCAGCCTAAGGGAGGCAGCGAATTCACCCCTCCACTTT.